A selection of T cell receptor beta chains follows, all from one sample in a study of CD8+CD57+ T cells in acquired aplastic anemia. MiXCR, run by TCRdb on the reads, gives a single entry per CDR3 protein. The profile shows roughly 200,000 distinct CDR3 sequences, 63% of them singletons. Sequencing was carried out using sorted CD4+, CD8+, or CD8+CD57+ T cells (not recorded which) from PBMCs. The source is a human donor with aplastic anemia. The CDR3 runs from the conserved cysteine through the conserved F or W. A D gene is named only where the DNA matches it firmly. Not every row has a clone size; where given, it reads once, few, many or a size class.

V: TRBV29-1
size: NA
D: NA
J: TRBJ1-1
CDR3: CSGRGIYTEAFF
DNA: TGCAGCGGACGAGGGATTTACACTGAAGCTTTCTTT

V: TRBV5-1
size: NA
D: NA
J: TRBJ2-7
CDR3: CASTLGGPGLGEQYF
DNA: TGCGCCAGCACCCTGGGGGGGCCTGGTCTTGGCGAGCAGTACTTC

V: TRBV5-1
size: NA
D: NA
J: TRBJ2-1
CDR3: CASARQNYNEQFF
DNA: TGCGCCAGCGCTAGACAGAACTACAATGAGCAGTTCTTC

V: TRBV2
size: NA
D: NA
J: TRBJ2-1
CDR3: CASRHKDRRAHEQFF
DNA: TGTGCCAGCAGGCACAAGGACCGTCGGGCCCATGAGCAGTTCTTC

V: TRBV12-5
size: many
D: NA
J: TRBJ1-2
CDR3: CASGLVWVRHIFYGYTF
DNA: TGTGCTAGTGGTTTGGTATGGGTCCGACACATCTTCTATGGCTACACCTTC

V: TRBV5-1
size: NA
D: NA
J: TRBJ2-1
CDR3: CASGRVAYNEQFF
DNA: TGCGCCAGCGGAAGGGTCGCCTACAATGAGCAGTTCTTC

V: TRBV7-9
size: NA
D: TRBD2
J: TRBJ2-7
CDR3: CASSTRWGSGSYEQYF
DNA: TGTGCCAGCAGCACTAGATGGGGTAGCGGGTCCTACGAGCAGTACTTC

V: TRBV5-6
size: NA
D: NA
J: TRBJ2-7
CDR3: CASSRTAPYEQYF
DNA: TGTGCCAGCAGCCGGACTGCCCCCTACGAGCAGTACTTC

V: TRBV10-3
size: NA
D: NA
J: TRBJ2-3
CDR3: CAISDPGAPTDTQYF
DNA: TGTGCCATCAGTGACCCCGGGGCGCCCACAGATACGCAGTATTTT

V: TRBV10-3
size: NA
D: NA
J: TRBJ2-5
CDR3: CAITREVIETQYF
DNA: TGTGCCATCACCAGGGAGGTTATAGAGACCCAGTACTTC

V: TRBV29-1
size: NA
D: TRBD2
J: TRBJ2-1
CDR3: CSYRAGGPHEVF
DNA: TGCAGCTATCGGGCGGGAGGGCCTCATGAGGTCTTC

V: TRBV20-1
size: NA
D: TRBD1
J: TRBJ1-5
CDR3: CSASGGMGQDDQPQHF
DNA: TGCAGTGCTAGCGGAGGTATGGGACAGGATGATCAGCCCCAGCATTTT

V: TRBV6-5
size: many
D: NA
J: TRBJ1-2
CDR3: CASSYGTAFQYPNYGYTF
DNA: TGTGCCAGCAGTTACGGTACGGCCTTCCAATACCCTAACTATGGCTACACCTTC

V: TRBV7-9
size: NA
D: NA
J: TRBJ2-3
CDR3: CASKAARVADTQYF
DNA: TGTGCCAGCAAGGCCGCAAGAGTTGCGGATACGCAGTATTTT

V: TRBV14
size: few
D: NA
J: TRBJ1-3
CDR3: CASSLSFSTIYF
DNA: TGTGCCAGCAGCCTCTCATTTAGCACCATATATTTT

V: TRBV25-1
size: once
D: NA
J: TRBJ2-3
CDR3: CASSERAVSTDTQYF
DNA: TGTGCCAGCAGTGAACGTGCAGTGAGCACAGATACGCAGTATTTT

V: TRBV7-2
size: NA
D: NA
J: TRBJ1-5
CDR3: CASSLGGDTRNQPQHF
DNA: TGTGCCAGCAGCTTAGGAGGGGACACGCGAAATCAGCCCCAGCATTTT

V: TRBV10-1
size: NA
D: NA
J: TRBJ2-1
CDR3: CASSGGNARGNEQFF
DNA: TGCGCCAGCAGTGGGGGGAATGCTAGGGGGAATGAGCAGTTCTTC

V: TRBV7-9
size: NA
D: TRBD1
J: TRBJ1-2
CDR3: CASSSGGAPNYGYTF
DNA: TGTGCCAGCAGCTCAGGGGGCGCCCCCAACTATGGCTACACCTTC

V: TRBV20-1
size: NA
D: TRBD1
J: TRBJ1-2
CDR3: CSARFGTGGYDGYTF
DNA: TGCAGTGCTAGGTTTGGGACAGGGGGCTATGATGGCTACACCTTC

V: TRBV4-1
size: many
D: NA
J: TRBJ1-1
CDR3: CASSHGKASEAFF
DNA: TGCGCCAGCAGCCACGGTAAGGCGTCTGAAGCTTTCTTT

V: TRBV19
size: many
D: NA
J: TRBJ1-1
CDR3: CASSLGAGTEAFF
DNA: TGTGCCAGTAGTCTGGGGGCAGGGACTGAAGCTTTCTTT

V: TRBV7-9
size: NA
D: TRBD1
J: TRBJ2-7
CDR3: CASSPRDRGLSYEQYF
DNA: TGTGCCAGCAGCCCGCGGGACAGGGGGCTCTCCTACGAGCAGTACTTC

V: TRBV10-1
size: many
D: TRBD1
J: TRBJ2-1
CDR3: CASSWTGNEQFF
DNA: TGCGCCAGTTCCTGGACAGGGAATGAGCAGTTCTTC